Below are 16 T cell receptor beta chains sequenced from a single sample in a study of T-cell memory formation after mild COVID-19. TCRdb fed the 5' RACE reads into MiXCR, producing one record per CDR3 protein. This table holds fewer than 700,000 distinct CDR3 sequences, more than 15% found once. The specimen was PBMCs or a T cell subset sorted from them (not recorded which). The receptors here all came from an adult woman who had mild COVID-19 (a few samples of this study predate the infection). Cell type and time point are not known.

The table lists this clonotype with many counts. The genes are TRBV6-5 and TRBJ2-6, with D uncertain. The CDR3 extends over 17 amino acids. CDR1 is MNHEY and CDR2 is SVGAGI in the germline V gene. Trimming left V 0 bases short and J 0 bases short, with 9 bases between. This CDR3 is CASSYSRWSSGANVLTF. Here the CDR3 DNA reads TGTGCCAGCAGTTACTCACGTTGGAGCTCTGGGGCCAACGTCCTGACTTTC.

This clonotype was detected only a few times. This could be a read error, since a much larger clone is one nucleotide away. The chain has TRBV6-2 or TRBV6-3 and TRBJ2-1; D not certain. The CDR3 loop spans 14 amino acids. The germline V gene has CDR1 MNHEY and CDR2 SVGEGT. V lost 0 bases and J lost 0, with 3 bases in between. CDR3 bases: TGTGCCAGCAGTTACTCGGGCTCCTACAATGAGCAGTTCTTC. As protein: CASSYSGSYNEQFF.

J is TRBJ2-3 and V is TRBV5-1; D gene unclear. The germline V gene has CDR1 SGHRS and CDR2 YFSETQ. This CDR3 contains 17 residues. V shed 4 bases and J shed 0 bases, with 18 bases lying between them. The CDR3 DNA reads TGCGCCAGCAGCCAGCTCCCCGGGCAAACTAGCACAGATACGCAGTATTTT. Translation gives CASSQLPGQTSTDTQYF.

There are many counts of this clonotype. This rearrangement joins TRBV4-1 to TRBJ2-2; unclear D gene. This CDR3 spans 16 amino acids. From germline, CDR1 is MGHRA and CDR2 YSYEKL. V was cut by 1 base and J by 1 base, with 10 bases left in between. CDR3 in amino acids: CASSQVLQMNTGELFF. Here the CDR3 DNA reads TGCGCCAGCAGCCAAGTTTTACAGATGAACACCGGGGAGCTGTTTTTT.

J is TRBJ2-7 and V is TRBV7-9; tentatively, D is TRBD1 (5 bases). The length of the CDR3 is 15 residues. The V end was cut by 0 bases, the J end by 2 bases, with 11 bases between. Per germline, CDR1 SEHNR and CDR2 FQNEAQ (reference sequence). The CDR3: CASSLAQDPTYEQYF. The CDR3 DNA reads TGTGCCAGCAGCTTAGCACAGGATCCGACCTACGAGCAGTACTTC.

This clonotype was counted at least ten times. V gene TRBV12-3 or TRBV12-4 combines with J gene TRBJ1-5; D ambiguous. The CDR3 sequence is 14 residues long. Trimming pared 3 bases from V and 3 bases from J, leaving 9 bases between. The CDR3: CASSFSADNQPQHF. CDR3 DNA sequence: TGTGCCAGCAGTTTCTCGGCTGACAATCAGCCCCAGCATTTT.

The rearrangement links TRBV7-3 to TRBJ2-1; possibly TRBD2 for D (5 bases). Trimming pared 0 bases from V and 5 bases from J, leaving 11 bases between. The CDR3 spans 15 residues. CDR1 is SGHTA, CDR2 FQGTGA, per germline. CDR3: CASSLTSKEDNEQFF. CDR3 nucleotide sequence: TGTGCCAGCAGCTTAACGTCAAAGGAGGACAATGAGCAGTTCTTC.

This clonotype came up a few times. This chain links TRBV21-1 with TRBJ2-1. TRBV21-1 is reported as a pseudogene. The CDR3 is 17 residues long. The DNA of the CDR3 is TGTGCCAGCAGCAAAGTCTTCGGCGGGAGCTCCTACAATGAGCAGTTCTTC. Its protein is CASSKVFGGSSYNEQFF.

This chain uses TRBV5-6 with TRBJ2-7; D is perhaps TRBD1 (5 bases). V lost 1 base and J 5 bases, leaving 22 bases between the germline ends. This CDR3 is built from 17 residues. Germline values: CDR1 SGHDT, CDR2 YYEEEE. The CDR3 region has the DNA TGTGCCAGCAGCTTGTCTCTCCGTCGGCAGGGTGGGGACGAGCAGTACTTC. It encodes CASSLSLRRQGGDEQYF.

J is TRBJ1-4 and V is TRBV3-1; TRBD1 might be the D (5 bases). CDR1 LGHDT and CDR2 YNNKEL come from the germline V gene (reference sequence). Trimming removed 4 bases at V and 5 bases at J, with 14 bases between. This CDR3 region has 15 residues. CDR3 DNA: TGTGCCAGCAGCCCACGGGGGACCAGCAATGAAAAACTGTTTTTT. It yields the protein CASSPRGTSNEKLFF. The entire variable domain, with the rest obtained from reference TRBV3-1 and TRBJ1-4, is as follows: DTAVSQTPKYLVTQMGNDKSIKCEQNLGHDTMYWYKQDSKKFLKIMFSYNNKELIINETVPNRFSPKSPDKAHLNLHINSLELGDSAVYFCASSPRGTSNEKLFFGSGTQLSVL.

V usage is TRBV19 and J usage is TRBJ1-2; 8 bases line up with TRBD1. Per the germline V gene, CDR1 is LNHDA and CDR2 is SQIVND (reference sequence). J gave up 8 bases and V 10 bases, and 9 bases lay outside the gene matches. This CDR3 is built from 12 residues. CDR3 bases: TGTGCCACCGCCGACAGGGGAGGCGGCTACACCTTC. Residues: CATADRGGGYTF.

The chain carries TRBV15 and TRBJ2-1; possible D gene TRBD2, 6 bases. The CDR3 extends over 13 amino acids. V was clipped by 0 bases and J by 14 bases, with 14 bases between them. Germline CDR1 reads LNHNV; CDR2 reads YYDKDF (reference sequence). CDR3 protein: CATSRDPRENEFF. The DNA of the CDR3 is TGTGCCACCAGCAGAGATCCCCGGGAGAACGAGTTCTTC.

This clonotype has ten or more counts. This chain links TRBV12-3 or TRBV12-4 with TRBJ2-2, with 11 bases lining up with TRBD1. The CDR3 runs 15 residues. With V trimmed by 6 bases and J by 4 bases, 4 bases remained unmatched. The CDR3 DNA reads TGTGCCAGCAGGTCCGGGACAGGGGGCACCGGGGAGCTGTTTTTT. Protein product: CASRSGTGGTGELFF.

In this sample, this clonotype turned up a few times. The gene calls are TRBV4-1 and TRBJ2-3, with 8 positions matching TRBD2. The trim removed 1 base at V and 4 bases at J, leaving 4 bases unmatched. CDR1 is MGHRA, CDR2 YSYEKL, per germline. The CDR3 consists of 15 residues. CDR3 sequence: CASSQGSGSPDTQYF. Written as DNA, the CDR3 is TGCGCCAGCAGCCAAGGAAGCGGGAGTCCAGATACGCAGTATTTT.

There are a few counts of this clonotype. This chain connects TRBV12-3 or TRBV12-4 to TRBJ2-2, with 10 bases lining up with TRBD1. V trimming: 5 bases; J trimming: 5 bases; junction bases outside the gene matches: 8. The CDR3 consists of 16 residues. The CDR3 protein is CASSTTGGVGTGELFF. The CDR3 region has the DNA TGTGCCAGCAGTACGACAGGGGGCGTAGGAACCGGGGAGCTGTTTTTT.

This clonotype was recorded only once. V is TRBV30 and J is TRBJ1-2; perhaps TRBD1 as D (5 bases). The V gene's germline CDR1 is GTSNPN and CDR2 SVGIG (reference sequence). The CDR3 loop spans 13 amino acids. Trimming stripped 3 bases from V and 2 bases from J, with 10 bases between. Written as DNA, the CDR3 is TGTGCCTGGAGCCTGACAGCGAACTATGGCTACACCTTC. Protein product: CAWSLTANYGYTF.